This TCR beta chain was captured in a study of cytomegalovirus exposure and HLA in healthy donors. Findings and limits, study-wide: Further analysis was carried out later, and it showed several of the most significant clusters appearing linked to common viral pathogens. In a later analysis, donors in an Asian-associated ancestry cluster reportedly had fewer N-insertions in productive TCRs than the cohort mean. By HLA locus, TCR association rates varied in a later analysis, with DRB1 showing the most and HLA-C the fewest.

The PCR employed 60 Vbeta primers together with 13 Jbeta primers. Original handling: Per a later analysis, the number of unique TCR beta chains was some 82 million, of which around 9.9 million were shared. TCRdb's table, derived via immunoSEQ multiplex PCR, lists solely in-frame clones and lacks some. The V and J calls and clone size were taken over from that table, and D and trimming were inferred from the DNA. This sample has over 150,000 clones; over 80% occur once, and the top ten carry more than 1.5%. Concerning this clone: Its matching antigen is unknown.

Sequenced: PBMCs. The origin of this receptor is a human donor in good health.

CDR3 bases: TGTGCCAGCAGCCCAGAAATGACCCAGTACTTC. Amino acids: CASSPEMTQYF. V usage is TRBV7-9 and J usage is TRBJ2-5; D call uncertain. The CDR3 sequence is 11 residues long. The V end was cut by 5 bases, the J end by 7 bases, with 8 bases between. Germline loops: CDR1 SEHNR, CDR2 FQNEAQ (reference sequence). The full variable domain, in which reference TRBV7-9 and TRBJ2-5 provide the parts outside the CDR3, is DTGVSQNPRHKITKRGQNVTFRCDPISEHNRLYWYRQTLGQGPEFLTYFQNEAQLEKSRLLSDRFSAERPKGSFSTLEIQRTEQGDSAMYLCASSPEMTQYFGPGTRLLVL.